This T cell receptor beta chain comes out of a study of T cells in Graves' hyperthyroidism and ophthalmopathy. General study points: Most thyroid-expanded clonotypes above 0.001 were also found in blood.

Lactation, pregnancy, other autoimmune disease or uncontrolled infection led to exclusion of patients. Amplification of TCR beta CDR3 regions was performed using RNA transcripts as template. An initial round of RT-PCR targeting the TCR CDR3 relied on the HTBI primer set. TCRdb processed the multiplex PCR reads anew with MiXCR; each CDR3 protein has one entry. There are about 500,000 distinct CDR3 sequences in the sample; around 16% occur only once, and about 29% lies in the top ten. This CDR3 region has 13 residues. V shed 8 bases and J 1 base; nucleotides not matched to a gene: 5. Germline lookup yields CDR1 DFQATT and CDR2 SNEGSKA (reference sequence). Points on this clonotype: Its antigen is as yet unknown.

Sequencing input: blood. This chain joins TRBV20-1 and TRBJ1-5; 7 bases map to TRBD1. The clonotype was recovered from a woman aged 25 to 39 with Graves' ophthalmopathy. The CDR3 DNA reads as TGCAGTACCGGGACAGCAAGCAATCAGCCCCAGCATTTT. It translates to CSTGTASNQPQHF.